The 15 T cell receptor beta chains reported below all come from one sample, sequenced in a study of T cell responses to AZD1222 COVID-19 vaccine (dated by TCRdb to 2020 to 2023). Taken with the paper, the label for time point translates to: baseline before first vaccination. Library construction relied on the immunoSEQ multiplex PCR assay. Not all clones reach the TCRdb copy of this immuneACCESS table, which keeps in-frame sequences only. Checked studies attribute under half of the gap to unresolved V genes and leave the rest unexplained. The sample table records about 120,000 clones; over 75% of these occur just once. The top ten constitute 9.4% of the sample. Sequencing was performed on peripheral blood, taken on day 0 of AZD1222 vaccination. Receptor source: an adult in good health.

The gene calls are TRBV9 and TRBJ1-2, with 7 bases that match TRBD1. After removal of 0 bases from V and 3 bases from J, the junction contained 5 bases not matched to a gene. The V gene's germline CDR1 is SGDLS and CDR2 YYNGEE. This CDR3 is 15 amino acids long. The CDR3 coding sequence is TGTGCCAGCAGCGTAGCGGCAGGGGGAGACTATGGCTACACCTTC. This sequence encodes CASSVAAGGDYGYTF.

V and J are TRBV5-1 and TRBJ1-3, with D unresolved. This CDR3 is built from 15 residues. V dropped 0 bases and J dropped 2 bases, with 9 bases sitting between them. CDR1 SGHRS and CDR2 YFSETQ come from the germline V gene. CDR3 protein: CASSLEGYPGNTIYF. CDR3 nucleotide sequence: TGCGCCAGCAGCTTGGAAGGGTACCCTGGAAACACCATATATTTT.

The rearrangement uses TRBV20-1 and TRBJ1-2; D gene ambiguous. Trimming took off 7 bases at V and 8 bases at J, with 14 bases between the two ends. The CDR3 sequence is 11 residues long. Per the germline V gene, CDR1 is DFQATT and CDR2 is SNEGSKA (reference sequence). As DNA, the CDR3 is TGCAGTGTCTCGACTGTGGGGGGCTACACCTTC. It yields the protein CSVSTVGGYTF.

This chain joins TRBV5-1 and TRBJ1-3; no definite D call. This CDR3 region has 13 residues. CDR1 and CDR2 from the germline V gene are SGHRS and YFSETQ. V gave up 5 bases and J gave up 0 bases, with 6 bases separating them. CDR3 nucleotides: TGCGCCAGCAGGACGAGCTCTGGAAACACCATATATTTT. Translated, it gives CASRTSSGNTIYF.

This chain links TRBV6-2 or TRBV6-3 with TRBJ2-7; no definite D call. Deletions cut 5 bases from V and 4 bases from J, with 18 bases between. This CDR3 region has 15 residues. Germline CDR1 MNHEY, CDR2 SVGEGT. The CDR3 DNA is TGTGCCAGCAGTAACCTAGGGTTGGCGCGTTACGAGCAGTACTTC. It is translated as CASSNLGLARYEQYF.

This clone has a handful of counts. The V and J genes are TRBV12-5 and TRBJ1-2; D call uncertain. Deletions cut 3 bases from V and 4 bases from J, with 9 bases between. The CDR3 covers 13 residues. Germline V lookup: CDR1 LGHNT, CDR2 FRNRAP. The DNA for the CDR3 is TGTGCTAGTGGTTTTGCCGGCAGCTATGGCTACACCTTC. Residues: CASGFAGSYGYTF.

The rearrangement links TRBV6-1 to TRBJ1-1; 10 bases are shared with TRBD1. Trimming took 2 bases from V and 5 from J; bases not matched to a gene: 14. The CDR3 is made up of 18 amino acids. The germline V gene has CDR1 MNHNS and CDR2 SASEGT. The CDR3 spells CASSESQRTGGIETEAFF. For the CDR3, the DNA is TGTGCCAGCAGTGAATCTCAAAGGACAGGGGGTATCGAAACTGAAGCTTTCTTT.

A few counts support this clone. The CDR3 reads CASSIRQGPYEQYF. The CDR3 region has the DNA TGTGCCAGTAGTATACGGCAGGGGCCCTACGAGCAGTACTTC. The chain is built from TRBV19 and TRBJ2-7; maybe TRBD1 (6 bases). V dropped 2 bases and J dropped 2 bases, with 10 bases sitting between them. This CDR3 region has 14 residues. The V gene's germline CDR1 is LNHDA and CDR2 SQIVND (reference sequence).

This rearrangement joins TRBV28 to TRBJ1-6, with D unclear. CDR3 size: 13 residues. The V gene's germline CDR1 is MDHEN and CDR2 SYDVKM. Trimming left V 11 bases short and J 5 bases short, with 13 bases between. For the CDR3, the DNA is TGTGCCGAGACGGAAAGGGATAATTCACCCCTCCACTTT. Protein product: CAETERDNSPLHF.

This clone was detected once. The chain couples TRBV7-9 to TRBJ1-1, with 8 bases lining up with TRBD1. The germline CDR1 and CDR2 sequences are SEHNR and FQNEAQ (reference sequence). The CDR3 extends over 13 amino acids. The V segment lost 5 bases and the J segment 4 bases; nucleotides outside the gene matches: 3. This CDR3 reads CASSPGGRTEAFF. CDR3 DNA sequence: TGTGCCAGCAGCCCAGGGGGCCGCACTGAAGCTTTCTTT.

The V call is TRBV19, the J call TRBJ1-5; D is possibly TRBD1 (5 bases). Germline CDR1 is LNHDA and CDR2 is SQIVND (reference sequence). The CDR3 extends over 16 amino acids. The germline V and J ends were trimmed by 1 base and 7 bases, with 17 bases remaining between them. CDR3 sequence: CASSIVASGVKQPQHF. The CDR3 nucleotides read TGTGCCAGTAGTATAGTCGCGTCGGGGGTCAAGCAGCCCCAGCATTTT.

This chain joins TRBV24-1 and TRBJ2-1, with 13 bases lining up with TRBD2. The CDR3 is made up of 16 amino acids. V shed 3 bases, J shed 9 bases, and the junction held 7 bases outside the gene matches. The germline gives CDR1 KGHDR, CDR2 SFDVKD. The CDR3 region has the DNA TGTGCCACCAGTGATCCGGGACTAGCGGGACGGACTGAGCAGTTCTTC. It translates to CATSDPGLAGRTEQFF.

This chain uses TRBV11-2 with TRBJ1-2; D might be TRBD1 (5 bases). The germline V gene encodes CDR1 SGHAT and CDR2 FQNNGV. CDR3 length equals 15 residues. The V end was cut by 4 bases, the J end by 0 bases, with 12 bases between. The CDR3 region is CASSSVQAPNYGYTF. DNA of the CDR3: TGTGCCAGCAGCTCGGTACAGGCTCCTAACTATGGCTACACCTTC.

The chain carries TRBV29-1 and TRBJ1-4; 8 nucleotides agree with TRBD1. The trim removed 5 bases at V and 5 bases at J, leaving 4 bases unmatched. The CDR3 covers 13 residues. In germline, CDR1 is SQVTM, CDR2 ANQGSEA. The CDR3 sequence: CSVSTGENEKLFF. CDR3 DNA sequence: TGCAGCGTTTCGACAGGGGAGAATGAAAAACTGTTTTTT. Combining the CDR3 with reference TRBV29-1 and TRBJ1-4 gives the whole variable domain SAVISQKPSRDICQRGTSLTIQCQVDSQVTMMFWYRQQPGQSLTLIATANQGSEATYESGFVIDKFPISRPNLTFSTLTVSNMSPEDSSIYLCSVSTGENEKLFFGSGTQLSVL.

The V and J genes are TRBV19 and TRBJ1-2; TRBD1 matches 11 bases. Germline CDR1 reads LNHDA; CDR2 reads SQIVND (reference sequence). The length of the CDR3 is 13 residues. V shed 11 bases and J 8 bases; nucleotides not matched to a gene: 10. The DNA for the CDR3 is TGTGCCGCGCGGGACAGGGGGTCGGGCGGCTACACCTTC. Its translation is CAARDRGSGGYTF.